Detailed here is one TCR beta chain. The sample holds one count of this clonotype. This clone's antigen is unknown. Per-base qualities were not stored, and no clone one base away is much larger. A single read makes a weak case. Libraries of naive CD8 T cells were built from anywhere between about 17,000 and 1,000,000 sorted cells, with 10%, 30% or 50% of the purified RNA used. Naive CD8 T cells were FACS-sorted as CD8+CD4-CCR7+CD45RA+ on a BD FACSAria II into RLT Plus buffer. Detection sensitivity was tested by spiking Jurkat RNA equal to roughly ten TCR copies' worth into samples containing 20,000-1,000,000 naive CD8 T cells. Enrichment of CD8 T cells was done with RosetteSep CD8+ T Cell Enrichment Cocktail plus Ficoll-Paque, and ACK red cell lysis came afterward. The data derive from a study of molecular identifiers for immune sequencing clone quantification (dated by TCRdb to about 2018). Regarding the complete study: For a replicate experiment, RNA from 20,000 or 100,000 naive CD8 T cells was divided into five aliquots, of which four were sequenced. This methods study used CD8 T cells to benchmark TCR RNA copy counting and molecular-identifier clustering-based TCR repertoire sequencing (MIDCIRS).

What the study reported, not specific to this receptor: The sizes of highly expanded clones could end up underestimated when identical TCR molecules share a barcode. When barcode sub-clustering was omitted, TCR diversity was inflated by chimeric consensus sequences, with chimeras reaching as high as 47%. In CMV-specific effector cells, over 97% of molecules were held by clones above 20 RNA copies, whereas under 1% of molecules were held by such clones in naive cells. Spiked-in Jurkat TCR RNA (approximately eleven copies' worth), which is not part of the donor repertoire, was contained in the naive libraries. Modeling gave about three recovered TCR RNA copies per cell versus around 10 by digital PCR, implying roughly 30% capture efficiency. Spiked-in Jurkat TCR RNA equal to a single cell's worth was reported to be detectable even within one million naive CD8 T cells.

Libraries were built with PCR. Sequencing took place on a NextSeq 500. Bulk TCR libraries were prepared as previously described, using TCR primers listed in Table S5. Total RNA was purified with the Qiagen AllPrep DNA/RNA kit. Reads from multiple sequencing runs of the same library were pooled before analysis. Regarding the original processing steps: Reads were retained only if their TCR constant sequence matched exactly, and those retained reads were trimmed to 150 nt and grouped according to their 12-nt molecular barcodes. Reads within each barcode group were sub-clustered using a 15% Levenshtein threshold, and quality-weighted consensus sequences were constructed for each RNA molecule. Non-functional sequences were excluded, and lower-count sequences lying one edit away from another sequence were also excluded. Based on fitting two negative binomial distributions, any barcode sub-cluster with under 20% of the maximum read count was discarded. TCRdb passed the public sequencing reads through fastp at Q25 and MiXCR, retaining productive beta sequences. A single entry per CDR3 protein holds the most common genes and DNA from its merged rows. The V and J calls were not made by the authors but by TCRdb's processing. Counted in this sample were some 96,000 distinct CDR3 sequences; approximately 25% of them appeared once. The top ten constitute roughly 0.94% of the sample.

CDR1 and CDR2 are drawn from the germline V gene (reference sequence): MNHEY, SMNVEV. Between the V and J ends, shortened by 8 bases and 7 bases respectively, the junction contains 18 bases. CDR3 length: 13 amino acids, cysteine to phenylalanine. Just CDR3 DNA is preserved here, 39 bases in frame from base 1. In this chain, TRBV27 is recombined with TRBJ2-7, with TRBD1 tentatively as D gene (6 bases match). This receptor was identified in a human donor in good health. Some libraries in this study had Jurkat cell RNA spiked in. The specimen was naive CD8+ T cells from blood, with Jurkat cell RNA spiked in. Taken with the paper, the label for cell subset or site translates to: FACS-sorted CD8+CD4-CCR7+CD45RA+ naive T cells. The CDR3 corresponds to CASRWPRTDEQYF. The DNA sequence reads TGTGCCAGCCGCTGGCCGAGGACAGATGAGCAGTACTTC.